These T cell receptor beta chains were read from a single sample in a study of blood T cell repertoires in COVID-19. The assay was immunoSEQ multiplex PCR, and TCRdb's table has in-frame clones only and misses some. The sample includes 150,000 to 200,000 clones, around 85% of them seen just once. Sequencing input: peripheral blood. These TCRs come from a human donor with acute or convalescent COVID-19. The donor label of this sample is uncertain. Both conserved end residues are part of each CDR3.

>TRBJ1-5|TRBV2
CASGGQRNQPQHF
>TRBJ2-1|TRBV10-3
CAISERAGGLNEQFF
>TRBJ2-1|TRBV7-3
CASSLLQGATYNEQFF
>TRBJ2-7|TRBV9
CASSVGLNYEQYF
>TRBJ2-7|TRBV2
CASNRDAHEQYF
>TRBJ1-1|TRBV6-5
CASSYSGGTEAFF
>TRBJ2-5|TRBV6-5
CASSYAGGGVWETQYF
>TRBJ2-2|TRBV11-3
CASSSMNTGELFF
>TRBJ1-1|TRBV11-2
CASSSQQGHNTEAFF
>TRBJ2-7|TRBV27
CASSLGEGYEQYF
>TRBJ1-6|TRBV28
CASSSGQEISSYNSPLHF
>TRBJ2-3|TRBV7-2
CASSLTSSGLDTQYF
>TRBJ1-4|TRBV18
CASSPGQIEKLFF
>TRBJ1-5|TRBV4-1
CASSPLPRGVAYQPQHF
>TRBJ1-1|TRBV19
CASSVDRDTEAFF
>TRBJ2-1|TRBV27
CASSLGGFKQFF
>TRBJ1-1|TRBV30
CAWAGGGTGRTEAFF
>TRBJ2-2|TRBV4-1
CASSQGRGSGELFF
>TRBJ2-7|TRBV30
CAWKQGRRYEQYF
>TRBJ2-3|TRBV11-2
CASSSRYLTDTQYF
>TRBJ1-1|TRBV30
CAWNVRRATEAFF
>TRBJ1-4|TRBV18
CASSPGTGGEKLFF
>TRBJ1-1|TRBV18
CASSPQGQLNTEAFF
>TRBJ1-6|TRBV6-5
CASRVTGAINSPLHF
>TRBJ1-5|TRBV2
CASTLDPNSNQPQHF
>TRBJ2-1|TRBV21-1
CASSKNNGTAPYYNEQFF
>TRBJ1-2|TRBV12-3/TRBV12-4
CASSFAGTVGYTF
>TRBJ2-1|TRBV4-1
CASSRVTVDPYNEQFF
>TRBJ2-7|TRBV6-1
CASSDPPGTSKYF
>TRBJ2-3|TRBV24-1
CATSDFGLADITDTQYF
>TRBJ2-2|TRBV5-1
CASRYTSELTGELFF
>TRBJ1-5|TRBV4-1
CASSQEGTGDQPQHF
>TRBJ1-1|TRBV5-1
CASSFGGGANTEAFF
>TRBJ1-6|TRBV6-5
CASSSNGQVNSPLHF
>TRBJ2-5|TRBV5-5
CASSLDGGAIETQYF
>TRBJ2-1|TRBV7-8
CASSTLAGVGNEQFF
>TRBJ1-6|TRBV9
CASSVGQGYSPLHF
>TRBJ2-6|TRBV27
CASSGGSGSGANVLTF
>TRBJ1-6|TRBV3-1/TRBV3-2
CASSQLGQGSNSPLHF
>TRBJ1-5|TRBV2
CASSLDSHSNQPQHF
>TRBJ1-6|TRBV3-1/TRBV3-2
CASSQAEARNSPLHF
>TRBJ1-2|TRBV9
CASSPQGANYGYTF
>TRBJ2-7|TRBV13
CASSLAPAGDEQYF
>TRBJ1-4|TRBV6-5
CASTDTGSIEKLFF
>TRBJ1-2|TRBV29-1
CSSLQGFGDGYTF